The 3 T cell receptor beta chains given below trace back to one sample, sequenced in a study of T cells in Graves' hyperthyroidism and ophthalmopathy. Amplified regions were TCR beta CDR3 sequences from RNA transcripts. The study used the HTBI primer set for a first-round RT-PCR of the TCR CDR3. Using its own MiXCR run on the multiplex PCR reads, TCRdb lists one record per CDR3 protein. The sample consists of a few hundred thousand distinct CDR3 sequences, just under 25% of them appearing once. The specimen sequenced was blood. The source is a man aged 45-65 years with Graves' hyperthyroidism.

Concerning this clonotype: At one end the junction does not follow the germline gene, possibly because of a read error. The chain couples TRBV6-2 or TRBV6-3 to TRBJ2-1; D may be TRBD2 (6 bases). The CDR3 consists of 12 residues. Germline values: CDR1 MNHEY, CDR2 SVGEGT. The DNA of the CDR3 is TGTGCCACCCGGGACTCCAACAATGAGCAGTTCTTC. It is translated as CATRDSNNEQFF.

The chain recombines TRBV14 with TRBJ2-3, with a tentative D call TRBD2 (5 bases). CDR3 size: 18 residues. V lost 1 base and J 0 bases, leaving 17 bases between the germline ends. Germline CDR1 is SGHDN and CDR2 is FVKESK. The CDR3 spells CASSQGQAAAPSTDTQYF. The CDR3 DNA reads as TGTGCCAGCAGCCAAGGTCAGGCAGCGGCACCTAGCACAGATACGCAGTATTTT.

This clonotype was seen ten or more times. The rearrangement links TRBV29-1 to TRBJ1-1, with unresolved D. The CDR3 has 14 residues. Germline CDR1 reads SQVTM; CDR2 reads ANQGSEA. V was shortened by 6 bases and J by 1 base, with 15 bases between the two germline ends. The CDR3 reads CSVDRGRGNTEAFF. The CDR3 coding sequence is TGCAGCGTGGACCGCGGGAGAGGGAACACTGAAGCTTTCTTT.